One sample yielded the 27 T cell receptor beta chains listed below, sequenced in a study of tumor and adjacent non-tumor tissue in lung cancer. RNA was extracted from bulk tissue without any cell sorting. Distant lung tissue was collected more than 3 cm away from the tumor edge. TCRbeta libraries were built with three rounds of nested PCR, modified from ARM-PCR. Via MiXCR, TCRdb re-called the multiplex PCR reads, giving one row per CDR3 protein. The table shows about 90,000 distinct CDR3 sequences, with roughly 77% occurring only once. The material sequenced was distant non-tumor lung tissue. Receptors were obtained from a woman aged 50 to 65 with non-small cell lung cancer.

This clonotype was seen only a few times. Since no conserved phenylalanine or tryptophan closes the CDR3, a read error is the likely cause. The chain links TRBV11-2 to TRBJ2-1; D gene uncertain. The germline V gene has CDR1 SGHAT and CDR2 FQNNGV. The CDR3 is made up of 15 amino acids. The CDR3 loop is CAGSLDCGGWHEQFL. As DNA, the CDR3 is TGTGCCGGCAGCTTAGATTGCGGCGGTTGGCATGAGCAGTTCCTC.

As concerns this clonotype: It is likely a read error, because the conserved phenylalanine at the end of the CDR3 is missing. Because the CDR3's place on the DNA is in doubt, the DNA is left out and the CDR3 is given as listed by TCRdb. The rearrangement joins TRBV6-1 to TRBJ1-2. Germline values: CDR1 MNHNS, CDR2 SASEGT. A total of 12 residues make up the CDR3, ends included. The CDR3 sequence: CASSEDGSQPDI.

This sequence joins TRBV11-2 and TRBJ2-3; TRBD1 is a possible D gene (5 bases). The CDR3 spans 13 residues. The V and J ends lost 9 bases and 6 bases respectively, with 16 bases between them. Germline CDR1 SGHAT, CDR2 FQNNGV. The CDR3 region has the DNA TGTGCCAGGAGCCCAGGGTCGGAGGATACGCAGTATTTT. Residues: CARSPGSEDTQYF.

This sequence joins TRBV5-6 and TRBJ2-3; 7 bases map to TRBD2. Trimming removed 10 bases from V and 4 bases from J; junction bases left unmatched: 21. This CDR3 spans 17 amino acids. Germline loops: CDR1 SGHDT, CDR2 YYEEEE. CDR3 coding DNA: TGTGCCTGCGACTCCTACCGTACTAGCGTGAGGTCAGATACGCAGTATTTT. This sequence encodes CACDSYRTSVRSDTQYF.

A remark on this clonotype: One end of the junction varies from germline; a read error may be responsible. The J gene is TRBJ2-1, the V gene TRBV6-1; D is ambiguous. The germline V gene has CDR1 MNHNS and CDR2 SASEGT. This CDR3 has 13 residues. The CDR3 DNA reads TGTGACAGCACCCTCCAAGGTGCAAATGAGCAGTTCTTC. Translating it yields CDSTLQGANEQFF.

To note about this clonotype: This likely comes from a read error, as the CDR3 has no conserved phenylalanine or tryptophan at its end. This chain joins TRBV29-1 and TRBJ1-1, with D unresolved. The CDR3 contains 16 residues. V lost 1 base and J lost 6, with 21 bases in between. Germline CDR1 and CDR2: SQVTM and ANQGSEA. The CDR3 nucleotides read TGCAGCGTTGAAGGGACCCCAACCGCTTTGGACGCTGAAGCTTTCATT. Translation gives CSVEGTPTALDAEAFI.

This clonotype was counted many times. The conserved phenylalanine or tryptophan normally closing the CDR3 is absent here, so this likely arose from a read error. V and J are TRBV28 and TRBJ1-2, with D tentatively TRBD1 (6 bases). The CDR3 consists of 14 residues. V was clipped by 4 bases and J by 3 bases, with 12 bases between them. Germline V gene lookup returns CDR1 MDHEN and CDR2 SYDVKM. The CDR3: CASSSAGADYGYTI. In nucleotides, the CDR3 is TGTGCCAGCAGTTCGGCAGGGGCGGACTATGGCTACACCATC.

This clonotype is medium-sized in the sample. The chain recombines TRBV12-3 or TRBV12-4 with TRBJ2-1; TRBD1 might be the D (5 bases). This CDR3 is built from 15 residues. Trimming removed 2 bases from V and 7 bases from J, with 15 bases in between. CDR3 residues: CASSLSVAGRNEQFF. Here the CDR3 DNA reads TGTGCCAGCAGTTTATCCGTCGCAGGGCGGAATGAGCAGTTCTTC.

This clonotype was observed a single time. The gene calls are TRBV6-6 and TRBJ2-3; D is unresolved. Gene TRBJ1-5 matches the end of the DNA better, so the J call may be wrong. The germline CDR1 and CDR2 sequences are MNHNY and SVGAGI (reference sequence). The CDR3 runs to 14 residues. CDR3 DNA: TGTGCCAGTATCGAAGTCAGTACCACAGATACGCAGCATTTT. Translated, it gives CASIEVSTTDTQHF.

Of note for this clonotype: This sequence may be a read error, since a much larger clone differs from it by one base. V usage is TRBV10-3 and J usage is TRBJ1-5, with TRBD1 matching 9 bases. The J call is in doubt because the DNA end fits TRBJ2-3 better. The CDR3 is 15 amino acids. Per the germline V gene, CDR1 is ENHRY and CDR2 is SYGVKD. CDR3 nucleotides: TGTGCCATCAGTGAGTCCGGACAGGGGTATCAGCCCCAGTATTTT. Its translation: CAISESGQGYQPQYF.

A remark on this clonotype: The germline gene is not matched at one end of the junction; a read error may be the cause. J is TRBJ1-1 and V is TRBV11-2, with 8 bases aligning to TRBD1. The CDR3 totals 15 residues. Germline V gene lookup returns CDR1 SGHAT and CDR2 FQNNGV. Here the CDR3 reads CASSLEQGANTEVFF. The CDR3 DNA reads as TGTGCCAGTAGCTTAGAGCAGGGGGCGAACACTGAAGTTTTCTTT.

About this clonotype itself: An end of the junction differs from the germline gene, which may be a read error. V usage is TRBV29-1 and J usage is TRBJ2-2, with 11 bases aligning to TRBD2. Germline-derived CDR1 and CDR2 are SQVTM and ANQGSEA. This CDR3 comprises 18 residues. This CDR3 reads CSVEDEGTSGSFLGELFF. The CDR3 coding sequence is TGCAGTGTTGAAGATGAAGGAACTAGCGGGAGTTTCCTCGGGGAGCTGTTTTTT.

A remark on this clonotype: Sequence at one end of the junction differs from germline and may be a read error. This chain uses TRBV28 with TRBJ2-1; perhaps TRBD2 as D (6 bases). Germline loops: CDR1 MDHEN, CDR2 SYDVKM. There are 17 residues in the CDR3. The CDR3 sequence is CASTPSGTPNSYNEQYF. The CDR3 DNA sequence: TGTGCCAGCACCCCCTCCGGGACTCCCAACTCCTACAATGAGCAATACTTC.

This clonotype was counted at least ten times. The chain recombines TRBV19 with TRBJ1-2, with TRBD1 identical over 9 bases. CDR1 is LNHDA, CDR2 SQIVND, per germline (reference sequence). This CDR3 comprises 14 residues. Germline trimming cut 5 bases from V and 8 bases from J; bases unmatched to any gene: 9. The CDR3 DNA reads TGTGCCAGTAGTTCGCGGGACAGGGTCGGCGGCTACACCTTC. Encoded protein: CASSSRDRVGGYTF.

The sample holds one count of this clonotype. The chain employs TRBV6-1 and TRBJ2-7; TRBD1 aligns across 7 bases. With V trimmed by 7 bases and J by 7 bases, 10 bases remained unmatched. Germline assignment: CDR1 MNHNS and CDR2 SASEGT. The CDR3 runs to 13 residues. The CDR3 sequence: CASMVQTGDEQYF. Here the CDR3 DNA reads TGTGCCAGCATGGTACAAACAGGGGATGAGCAGTACTTC.

On this clonotype: A junction end diverges from the germline sequence, so it may reflect a read error. This CDR3 reads CASRLEPGADTEAFF. CDR3 DNA: TGCGCCAGCAGGTTAGAGCCGGGGGCGGACACTGAAGCTTTCTTT. The V call is TRBV11-2, the J call TRBJ1-1; weak D call: TRBD1 (6 bases). Germline V lookup: CDR1 SGHAT, CDR2 FQNNGV. This CDR3 is built from 15 residues.

Details on this clonotype: At one end the junction does not follow the germline gene, possibly because of a read error. The V call is TRBV28, the J call TRBJ2-3, with D perhaps TRBD2 (7 bases). Per the germline V gene, CDR1 is MDHEN and CDR2 is SYDVKM. This CDR3 comprises 16 residues. Here the CDR3 DNA reads TGTGCCACAACTACCGGGGGGACACCTCATGTGGATACGCCGTATTTT. Translating it yields CATTTGGTPHVDTPYF.

Of note for this clonotype: The junction and the germline gene differ at one end; a read error may be behind it. The chain combines TRBV6-5 with TRBJ1-6; no firm D call. The CDR3 covers 17 residues. The germline CDR1 and CDR2 sequences are MNHEY and SVGAGI. This CDR3 reads CTSSGSWAGSYNSPLHF. The CDR3 DNA reads as TGTACCAGCAGTGGGAGTTGGGCGGGCTCCTATAATTCACCCCTCCACTTT.

This chain joins TRBV5-5 and TRBJ1-5; D is unclear. The V gene lost 5 bases and the J gene lost 4 bases, with 16 bases spanning the gap. Germline V gene lookup returns CDR1 SGHKS and CDR2 YYEKEE (reference sequence). The CDR3 extends over 15 amino acids. The CDR3 nucleotides are TGTGCCAGCAGTGTTAACCATGACTGGAATCAGCCCCAGCATTTT. It codes for CASSVNHDWNQPQHF. The full variable domain, completed using reference TRBV5-5 and TRBJ1-5, is DAGVTQSPTHLIKTRGQQVTLRCSPISGHKSVSWYQQVLGQGPQFIFQYYEKEERGRGNFPDRFSARQFPNYSSELNVNALLLGDSALYLCASSVNHDWNQPQHFGDGTRLSIL.

Concerning this clonotype: A read error is likely, as this CDR3 ends without the conserved phenylalanine or tryptophan. The chain carries TRBV6-1 and TRBJ2-3; either TRBD1 or TRBD2 may supply D (5 bases each). V lost 5 bases and J 4 bases, leaving 19 bases between the germline ends. The CDR3 length is 16 residues. From germline, CDR1 is MNHNS and CDR2 SASEGT. The CDR3 DNA follows: TGTGCCAGCAGTTTAGCTCCGGGGCAGGGAGCAGATACGCAGTATTAT. Amino acids: CASSLAPGQGADTQYY.

The gene calls are TRBV12-3 or TRBV12-4 and TRBJ2-1; D is uncertain. The CDR3 runs 16 residues. V was pared by 2 bases and J by 10 bases, with 21 bases between. This CDR3 reads CASSLPASLSYSEQFF. In nucleotides, the CDR3 is TGTGCCAGCAGTTTACCTGCATCATTATCCTACAGCGAGCAGTTCTTC.

The sample holds one count of this clonotype. This chain joins TRBV29-1 and TRBJ1-1; D may be TRBD1 (5 bases). The CDR3 contains 14 residues. The V end lost 8 bases, the J end lost 5 bases, and 21 bases lay between the germline ends. From germline, CDR1 is SQVTM and CDR2 ANQGSEA. The CDR3 DNA is TGCAGCAGCTCACCGGGGCTCATCGAGACTGAAGCTTTCTTT. Amino acids: CSSSPGLIETEAFF.

Many counts were recorded for this clonotype. V and J are TRBV6-6 and TRBJ1-1; TRBD1 aligns across 7 bases. Per germline, CDR1 MNHNY and CDR2 SVGAGI (reference sequence). This CDR3 comprises 15 residues. V gave up 8 bases and J gave up 1 base; unmatched junction bases: 10. The CDR3 nucleotides read TGTGCCAGCTACTTCAGGGGGGGCGGGAACACTGAAGCTTTCTTT. It translates to CASYFRGGGNTEAFF.

The V and J genes are TRBV12-3 or TRBV12-4 and TRBJ2-7, with D tentatively TRBD2 (6 bases). The CDR3 length is 12 residues. The CDR3 DNA reads TGTGTAAGCAGCAAACGGGAGAACGAGCAGTACTTC. Its translation: CVSSKRENEQYF.

To note about this clonotype: Compared with germline, one end of the junction differs, possibly owing to a read error. The V gene is TRBV11-2, the J gene TRBJ1-1; the D gene is possibly TRBD1 (6 bases). This CDR3 has 15 amino acids. The germline V gene encodes CDR1 SGHAT and CDR2 FQNNGV. The CDR3 reads CAGSLELGANAEAFF. In DNA, the CDR3 is TGTGCCGGAAGCTTAGAGCTGGGGGCGAACGCTGAAGCTTTCTTT.

The V gene is TRBV20-1, the J gene TRBJ2-1, with TRBD2 matching 7 bases. The CDR3 is made up of 14 amino acids. From germline, CDR1 is DFQATT and CDR2 SNEGSKA (reference sequence). Trimming cost V 0 bases and J 8 bases; bases outside gene matches: 7. The CDR3 DNA follows: TGCAGTGCTAGAGATAGTGGGGGGAGGGATGAGCAGTTCTTC. It yields the protein CSARDSGGRDEQFF.

Note on this clonotype: A much bigger clone sits one base away, suggesting this may be a read error. The chain employs TRBV2 and TRBJ1-6; 8 bases line up with TRBD1. Trimming cost V 7 bases and J 11 bases; bases outside gene matches: 7. Looked up from germline, CDR1 is SNHLY and CDR2 is FYNNEI. This CDR3 is built from 13 residues. The CDR3, as DNA: TGTGCCAGCACCGACAGGGGTGATCCACCCCTCCACTTT. This codes for CASTDRGDPPLHF.